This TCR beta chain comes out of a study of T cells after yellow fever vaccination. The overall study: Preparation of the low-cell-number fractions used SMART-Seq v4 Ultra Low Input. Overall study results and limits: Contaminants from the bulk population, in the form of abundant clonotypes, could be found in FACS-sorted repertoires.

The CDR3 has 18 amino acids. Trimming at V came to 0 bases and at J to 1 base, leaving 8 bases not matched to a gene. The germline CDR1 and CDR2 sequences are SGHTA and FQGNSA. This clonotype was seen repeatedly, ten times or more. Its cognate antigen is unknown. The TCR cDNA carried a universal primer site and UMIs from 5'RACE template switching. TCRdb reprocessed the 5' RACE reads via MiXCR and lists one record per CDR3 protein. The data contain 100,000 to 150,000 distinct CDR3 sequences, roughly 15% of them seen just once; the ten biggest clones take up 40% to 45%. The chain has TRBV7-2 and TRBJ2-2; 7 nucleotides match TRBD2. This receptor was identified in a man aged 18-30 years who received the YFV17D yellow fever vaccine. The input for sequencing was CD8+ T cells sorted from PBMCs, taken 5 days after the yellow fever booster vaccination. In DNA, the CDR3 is TGTGCCAGCAGCTTAGCCCCCCCGGCTAGCGGGAACACCGGGGAGCTGTTTTTT. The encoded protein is CASSLAPPASGNTGELFF.